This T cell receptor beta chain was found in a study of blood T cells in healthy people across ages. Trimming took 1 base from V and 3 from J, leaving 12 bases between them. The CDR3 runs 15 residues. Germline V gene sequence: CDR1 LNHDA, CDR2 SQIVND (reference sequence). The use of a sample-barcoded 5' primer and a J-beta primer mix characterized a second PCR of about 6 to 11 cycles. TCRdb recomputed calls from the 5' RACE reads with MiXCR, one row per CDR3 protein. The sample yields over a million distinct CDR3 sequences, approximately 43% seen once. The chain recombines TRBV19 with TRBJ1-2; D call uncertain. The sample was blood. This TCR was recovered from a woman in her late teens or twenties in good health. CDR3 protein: CASSIASSGYYGYTF. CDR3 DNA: TGTGCCAGTAGTATAGCCTCCTCGGGTTACTATGGCTACACCTTC. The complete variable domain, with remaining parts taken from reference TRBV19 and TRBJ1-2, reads DGGITQSPKYLFRKEGQNVTLSCEQNLNHDAMYWYRQDPGQGLRLIYYSQIVNDFQKGDIAEGYSVSREKKESFPLTVTSAQKNPTAFYLCASSIASSGYYGYTFGSGTRLTVV.